These T cell receptor beta chains were read from a single sample in a study of T-cell reconstitution after alpha-beta-depleted transplantation in children. TCRdb used MiXCR to reprocess the PCR reads, holding one entry per CDR3 protein. The sample has hundreds of thousands of distinct CDR3 sequences; roughly 8.2% are singletons. The sample in question was PBMCs, mostly from graft donor cells, obtained 180 days after TCRalphabeta/CD19-depleted stem cell transplant. The source of these receptors is a male patient between 5 and 17 years old who had a stem cell transplant for acute lymphoblastic leukemia, so the T cells may come from the graft donor. Both conserved end residues are part of each CDR3. A D gene is named only where the DNA matches it firmly. Clone size is shown for a subset of rows, as once, few, many or a class of expanded clone.

CDR3 | DNA | D | J | V | size
CSARDRPWRTARETQYF | TGCAGTGCTAGGGACAGGCCCTGGCGGACGGCACGGGAGACCCAGTACTTC | TRBD1 | TRBJ2-5 | TRBV20-1 | few
CASTLTGGVAEAFF | TGCGCCAGCACTCTGACAGGGGGGGTTGCTGAAGCTTTCTTT | TRBD1 | TRBJ1-1 | TRBV10-2 | many
CASSEPGLGTGELFF | TGTGCCAGCAGTGAACCTGGGTTGGGCACCGGGGAGCTGTTTTTT | - | TRBJ2-2 | TRBV25-1 | few
CASRTRLRGQGAYEQYF | TGTGCCAGCAGGACCCGACTAAGGGGACAGGGGGCCTACGAGCAGTACTTC | TRBD1 | TRBJ2-7 | TRBV14 | many
CASSVDLTETQYF | TGTGCCAGCAGCGTGGACCTCACGGAGACCCAGTACTTC | - | TRBJ2-5 | TRBV5-6 | many
CATSRDKLTSGGAVEQFF | TGTGCCACCAGCAGAGATAAACTCACTAGCGGGGGGGCCGTTGAGCAGTTCTTC | TRBD2 | TRBJ2-1 | TRBV15 | -
CASSGDTWGGDTQYF | TGTGCCAGCAGCGGAGATACATGGGGTGGAGATACGCAGTATTTT | - | TRBJ2-3 | TRBV9 | many
CASSRSSILVAEETQYF | TGTGCCTCATCACGCAGCTCCATCCTCGTAGCGGAAGAGACCCAGTACTTC | - | TRBJ2-5 | TRBV4-2 | -
CASSLARQGTFYGYTF | TGTGCCAGCAGCTTAGCTCGACAGGGAACATTCTATGGCTACACCTTC | TRBD1 | TRBJ1-2 | TRBV7-2 | many
CSASDAWPQYF | TGCAGCGCCTCCGACGCCTGGCCGCAGTATTTT | - | TRBJ2-3 | TRBV29-1 | many
CASSQAIWAGAGTEAFF | TGCGCCAGCAGCCAAGCGATATGGGCCGGGGCGGGCACTGAAGCTTTCTTT | - | TRBJ1-1 | TRBV4-1 | many
CASSFSGGASGELFF | TGTGCCAGCAGTTTTTCAGGGGGCGCGAGCGGGGAGCTGTTTTTT | TRBD1 | TRBJ2-2 | TRBV28 | many